The clone carrying this T cell receptor (beta chain) was counted ten times or more. Its antigen is not known. The sample originates from a study of Graves' ophthalmopathy and Graves' hyperthyroidism. The sequenced template was RNA, covering the TCR beta CDR3 region. First-round RT-PCR employed HTBI primers, with a second-round multiplex PCR after it. TCRdb called the multiplex PCR reads again in MiXCR, with one record for every CDR3 protein. The table includes about 620,000 distinct CDR3 sequences, about a fifth detected once. Trimming stripped 3 bases from V and 1 base from J, with 16 bases between. This CDR3 spans 17 amino acids. Study-level results: The 13-signature model separated ophthalmopathy from stable hyperthyroidism at approximately 89% sensitivity and around 81% specificity. A majority of expanded thyroid clonotypes exceeding 0.001 frequency were likewise present in blood.

The receptor was derived from a woman younger than 35 with stable Graves' hyperthyroidism. Some clones in this sample may be carry-over from other donors' samples. The sequenced material came from peripheral blood. The chain is built from TRBV12-3 or TRBV12-4 and TRBJ1-5; D gene unclear. This chain's CDR3 is CASSFSGSAVSNQPQHF. As DNA, the CDR3 is TGTGCCAGCAGTTTTAGTGGGTCAGCAGTGAGCAATCAGCCCCAGCATTTT.